This note documents a single TCR beta chain sequence. The protocol was immunoSEQ multiplex PCR, while the TCRdb copy is restricted to in-frame clones and leaves out a portion. The sample carries around 230,000 clones, roughly 85% recorded once. This entry is derived from a study of blood T cell repertoires in COVID-19. Germline trimming cut 0 bases from V and 5 bases from J; bases unmatched to any gene: 1. Germline V gene sequence: CDR1 SGDLS, CDR2 YYNGEE. The CDR3 is made up of 15 amino acids. Sequenced: peripheral blood. This sequence was found in a man aged 50 or older with COVID-19, enrolled during active disease. The chain employs TRBV9 and TRBJ1-6; 8 bases are shared with TRBD1. CDR3 amino acids: CASSVGTGHNSPLHF. The DNA of the CDR3 is TGTGCCAGCAGCGTAGGGACAGGGCATAATTCACCCCTCCACTTT.